This T cell receptor beta chain is from a study of blood T cell repertoires in COVID-19. Looking at the study overall: Acute and convalescent COVID-19 samples came from the United States, Italy and Spain. T cells, B-cell-depleted T cells, or PBMCs provided the cDNA or gDNA that served as material.

In the authors' workflow: Estimates of nucleated cell counts were drawn from the amplification of reference gene primers. The repertoire was sequenced with immunoSEQ multiplex PCR; TCRdb's copy has only in-frame clones and lacks some. For V, J and clone size, that table is used; D and trimming come from the DNA. This table has under 170,000 clones, about nine tenths appearing once. With 6 bases removed from V and 3 bases from J, the gap between germline ends came to 18 bases. From germline, CDR1 is MNHEY and CDR2 SVGAGI. This CDR3 region has 15 residues. The TCR sequence derives from a woman aged 55-70 years with active or convalescent COVID-19. The chain employs TRBV6-5 and TRBJ2-7, with a tentative D call TRBD1 (6 bases). The sequencing sample was made of peripheral blood. The DNA for the CDR3 is TGTGCCAGCAGCTCTAAGGGCACAGGGTTCTACGAGCAGTACTTC. It is translated as CASSSKGTGFYEQYF.